Reported below is one T cell receptor (beta chain). The antigen remains undetermined. Assay: immunoSEQ multiplex PCR; the TCRdb copy retains only in-frame clones and omits some. Altogether 150,000 or so clones are present, around 89% being singletons, with the ten largest covering 5.1%. These data belong to a study of T cell responses to AZD1222 COVID-19 vaccine. V gave up 6 bases and J gave up 14 bases; unmatched junction bases: 12. Germline assignment: CDR1 LGHDT and CDR2 YNNKEL (reference sequence). The CDR3 sequence is 14 residues long. General study results and limits: Spike-specific TCR breadth and depth grew following two AZD1222 doses.

This rearrangement joins TRBV3-1 (or the pseudogene TRBV3-2) to TRBJ1-6; 8 nucleotides line up with TRBD1. The sequence came from an adult in good health. The specimen was peripheral blood, collected on day 0 of AZD1222 vaccination. The CDR3 protein is CASSALGQVGSLHF. The DNA for the CDR3 is TGTGCCAGCAGTGCCTTGGGACAGGTCGGCTCCCTCCACTTT.